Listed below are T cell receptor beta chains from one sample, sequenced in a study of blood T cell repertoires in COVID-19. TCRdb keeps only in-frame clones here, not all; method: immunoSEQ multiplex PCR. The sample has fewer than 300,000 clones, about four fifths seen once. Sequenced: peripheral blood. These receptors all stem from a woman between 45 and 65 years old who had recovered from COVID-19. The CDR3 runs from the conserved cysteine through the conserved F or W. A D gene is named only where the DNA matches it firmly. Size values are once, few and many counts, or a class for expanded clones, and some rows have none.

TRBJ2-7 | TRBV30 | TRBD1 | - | TGTGCCTGGACGACAGGGGGAGTTGCGGACGAGCAGTACTTC | CAWTTGGVADEQYF
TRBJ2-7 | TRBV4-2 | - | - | TGTGCCAGCAGCCCGAGCCTCGAGGGAGGTTACGAGCAGTACTTC | CASSPSLEGGYEQYF
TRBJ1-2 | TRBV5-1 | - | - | TGCGCCAGCAGCCCCCCGTACTATGGCTACACCTTC | CASSPPYYGYTF
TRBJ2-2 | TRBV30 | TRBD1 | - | TGTGCCTGGGGGACAGGGGTGAACACCGGGGAGCTGTTTTTT | CAWGTGVNTGELFF
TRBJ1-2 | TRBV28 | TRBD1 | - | TGTGCCAGCAGTTCAGGGGGCGAGGGCTATGGCTACACCTTC | CASSSGGEGYGYTF
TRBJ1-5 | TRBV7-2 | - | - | TGTGCCAGCAGTTTCCTTCCAGGGGCCAATCAGCCCCAGCATTTT | CASSFLPGANQPQHF
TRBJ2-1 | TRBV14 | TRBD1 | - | TGTGCCAGCAGCCAAGGCCGAGGGGGCACCTACAATGAGCAGTTCTTC | CASSQGRGGTYNEQFF
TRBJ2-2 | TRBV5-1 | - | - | TGCGCCAGCAGCTTGAGGGCAGGGTACCCCCCCGGGGAGCTGTTTTTT | CASSLRAGYPPGELFF
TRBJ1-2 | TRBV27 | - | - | TGTGCCAGCAGTCCAGGACCCCGGGGAACTGTAACTCAGGGCTACACCTTC | CASSPGPRGTVTQGYTF
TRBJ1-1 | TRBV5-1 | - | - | TGCGCCAGCAGCTTGGGGGAGAGTGAAGCTTTCTTT | CASSLGESEAFF
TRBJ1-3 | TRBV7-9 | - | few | TGTGCCAGCAGCTTATGGCAGAACCGAAACACCATATATTTT | CASSLWQNRNTIYF
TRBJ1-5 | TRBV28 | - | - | TGTGCCAGCAGTTACAGGGTAGGGGGTCAGCCCCAGCATTTT | CASSYRVGGQPQHF
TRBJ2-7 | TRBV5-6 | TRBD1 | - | TGTGCCAGCAGCGACCGGGACAGGGCCTACGAGCAGTACTTC | CASSDRDRAYEQYF
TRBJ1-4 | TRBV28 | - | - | TGTGCCAGCAGGCCGACAGCAACTAATGAAAAACTGTTTTTT | CASRPTATNEKLFF
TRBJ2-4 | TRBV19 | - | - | TGTGCCAGTAGCATATCGCCTTTAGGCCGGGACATTCAGTACTTC | CASSISPLGRDIQYF
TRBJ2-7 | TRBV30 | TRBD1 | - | TGTGCCTCAAAGGACAGGCCCTACGAGCAGTACTTC | CASKDRPYEQYF
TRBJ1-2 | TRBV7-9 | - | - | TGTGCCAGCAGCTTCGGACAGTCTAACTATGGCTACACCTTC | CASSFGQSNYGYTF
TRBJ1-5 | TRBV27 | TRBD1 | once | TGTGCCAGCAGTTCAGACAGGGGGCGTCAGCCCCAGCATTTT | CASSSDRGRQPQHF
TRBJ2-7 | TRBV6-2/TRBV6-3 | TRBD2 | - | TGTGCCAGCAGTTACTCTCCGGGGGGATTGGTCTACGAGCAGTACTTC | CASSYSPGGLVYEQYF
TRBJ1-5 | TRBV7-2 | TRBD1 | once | TGTGCCAGCAGCTTAGTACAGGGGGCTAATCAGCCCCAGCATTTT | CASSLVQGANQPQHF
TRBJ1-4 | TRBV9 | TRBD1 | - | TGTGCCAGCAGCCAATCAGGACAGGGTGAAAGGGAAAAACTGTTTTTT | CASSQSGQGEREKLFF
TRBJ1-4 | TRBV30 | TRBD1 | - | TGTGCCTGGAGTGTAGACGTCAGGGGGTTCGAAAAACTGTTTTTT | CAWSVDVRGFEKLFF
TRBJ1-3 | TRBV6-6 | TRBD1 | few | TGTGCCAGCAGTAAACAGGGGGCGAGTGGAAACACCATATATTTT | CASSKQGASGNTIYF
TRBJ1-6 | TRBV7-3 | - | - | TGTGCCAGCAGCTCGGGGAACTTTAATTCACCCCTCCACTTT | CASSSGNFNSPLHF
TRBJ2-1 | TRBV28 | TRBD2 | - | TGTGCCAGCACCTCAGCCGGACTAGCGAAATCCTACAATGAGCAGTTCTTC | CASTSAGLAKSYNEQFF
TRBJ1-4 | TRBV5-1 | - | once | TGCGCCAGCAGCGAAGGAACGCGAGGTGAAAAACTGTTTTTT | CASSEGTRGEKLFF
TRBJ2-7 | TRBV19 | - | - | TGTGCCAGTAGTTACCTCCGAGGCGAGCAGTACTTC | CASSYLRGEQYF
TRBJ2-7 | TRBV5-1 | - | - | TGCGCCAGCAGCTCCTTGAGCGGCAACTCCTACGAGCAGTACTTC | CASSSLSGNSYEQYF
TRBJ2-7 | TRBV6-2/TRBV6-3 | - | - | TGTGCCAGCAGTTACTCGAGAGCAGGGGGGAGCTACGAGCAGTACTTC | CASSYSRAGGSYEQYF
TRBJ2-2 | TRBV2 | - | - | TGTGCCAGCAGTGTATCGAACACCGGGGAGCTGTTTTTT | CASSVSNTGELFF
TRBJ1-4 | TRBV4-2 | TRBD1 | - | TGTGCCAGCAGCCAGGGAGCCCATTCAGGGGGTGGCTGGAGTTTAACTAATGAAAAACTGTTTTTT | CASSQGAHSGGGWSLTNEKLFF
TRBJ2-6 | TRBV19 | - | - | TGTGCCAGTAGTCTAGGGAGCTCTGGGGCCAACGTCCTGACTTTC | CASSLGSSGANVLTF
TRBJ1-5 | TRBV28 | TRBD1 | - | TGTGCCAGCGAAGCACAGGGGAGACAGCCCCAGCATTTT | CASEAQGRQPQHF
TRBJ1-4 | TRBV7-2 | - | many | TGTGCCAGCAGCCTGGGACACTCTAATGAAAAACTGTTTTTT | CASSLGHSNEKLFF
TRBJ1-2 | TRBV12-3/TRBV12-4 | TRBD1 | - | TGTGCCAGCAGACAGACAGGGTATGGCTACACCTTC | CASRQTGYGYTF
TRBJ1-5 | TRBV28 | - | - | TGTGCCAGCAGTTCCCCTAGGGGGACGCCCCAGCATTTT | CASSSPRGTPQHF
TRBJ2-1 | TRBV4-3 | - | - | TGCGCCAGCAGCCAAGTATCGCTGACTAATGAGCAGTTCTTC | CASSQVSLTNEQFF
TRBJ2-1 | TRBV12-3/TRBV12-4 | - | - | TGTGCCAGCAGCCCCCAGAATGAGCAGTTCTTC | CASSPQNEQFF
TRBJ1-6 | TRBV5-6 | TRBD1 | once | TGTGCCAGCAGCCGGACAGGAAATTCACCCCTCCACTTT | CASSRTGNSPLHF
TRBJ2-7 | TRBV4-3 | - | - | TGCGCCAGCAGCCTTTCCGGGACTGGGGGATTCGAGCAGTACTTC | CASSLSGTGGFEQYF
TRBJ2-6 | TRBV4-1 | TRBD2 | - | TGCGCCAGCAGCCATCCCGGGACTAGCGGGTACTCTGGGGCCAACGTCCTGACTTTC | CASSHPGTSGYSGANVLTF
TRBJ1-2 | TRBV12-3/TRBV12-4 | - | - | TGTGCCAGCAGTTTTCAGGGAGGCTATGGCTACACCTTC | CASSFQGGYGYTF
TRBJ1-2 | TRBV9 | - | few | TGTGCCAGCAGCGTAGGAGGGTATGGCTACACCTTC | CASSVGGYGYTF
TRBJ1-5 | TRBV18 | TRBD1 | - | TGTGCCAGCTCACCCGGGACAGGGTCGTATCAGCCCCAGCATTTT | CASSPGTGSYQPQHF
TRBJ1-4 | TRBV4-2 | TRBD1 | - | TGTGCCAGCAGCCTCGGGACAGACCCAACTAATGAAAAACTGTTTTTT | CASSLGTDPTNEKLFF
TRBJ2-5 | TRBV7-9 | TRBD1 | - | TGTGCCAGCAGCACCCCCGCACTGACAGGGGAAGAGACCCAGTACTTC | CASSTPALTGEETQYF
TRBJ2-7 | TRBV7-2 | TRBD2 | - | TGTGCCAGCAGCGCAACCCGACTAGCGGAGCCGACCTACGAGCAGTACTTC | CASSATRLAEPTYEQYF
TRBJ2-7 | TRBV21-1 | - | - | TGTGCCAGCCTCGGGGTTGGGGAACAGGGGTTCAACGAGCAGTACTTC | CASLGVGEQGFNEQYF
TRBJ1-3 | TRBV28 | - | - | TGTGCCAGCAGTATACGACAGACCCTACTCGCTGGAAACACCATATATTTT | CASSIRQTLLAGNTIYF
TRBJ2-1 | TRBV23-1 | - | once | TGCGCCAGCGTTCCTCCGGCGACAGGCCCGTTCTTC | CASVPPATGPFF
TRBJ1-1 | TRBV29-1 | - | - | TGCAGCGTTAAAGATGGTACGGGAAAGGACACTGAAGCTTTCTTT | CSVKDGTGKDTEAFF
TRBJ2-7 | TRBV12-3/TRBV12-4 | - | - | TGTGCCAGCAGTTTAGCATCCCCGGACGAGCAGTACTTC | CASSLASPDEQYF
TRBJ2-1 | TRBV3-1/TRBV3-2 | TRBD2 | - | TGTGCCAGCAGCCAGACGATACTAGCGGGACCCTACAATGAGCAGTTCTTC | CASSQTILAGPYNEQFF
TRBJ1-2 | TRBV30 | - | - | TGTGCCTGGAGTGTACTCAACCATCCTCCCCCGGTCACCTTC | CAWSVLNHPPPVTF
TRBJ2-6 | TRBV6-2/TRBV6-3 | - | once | TGTGCCAGCCGCCCCGGAGACGGCTCTGGGGCCAACGTCCTGACTTTC | CASRPGDGSGANVLTF